The present TCR beta chain was sequenced within a study of blood T cell repertoires in COVID-19. Germline CDR1 is SGDLS and CDR2 is YYNGEE. V lost 2 bases, J lost 5 bases, and 6 bases stayed unmatched. This CDR3 spans 15 amino acids. Data came from immunoSEQ multiplex PCR; TCRdb stores just in-frame clones and leaves some out. In the table there are over 85,000 clones, around 88% of which are singletons. Specimen: peripheral blood. This clonotype was obtained from a woman in her seventies with acute or convalescent COVID-19. The V and J genes are TRBV9 and TRBJ1-4; 7 bases fit TRBD1. CDR3 protein: CASSVTGTVNEKLFF. The CDR3 DNA reads TGTGCCAGCAGCGTTACCGGGACAGTGAATGAAAAACTGTTTTTT.